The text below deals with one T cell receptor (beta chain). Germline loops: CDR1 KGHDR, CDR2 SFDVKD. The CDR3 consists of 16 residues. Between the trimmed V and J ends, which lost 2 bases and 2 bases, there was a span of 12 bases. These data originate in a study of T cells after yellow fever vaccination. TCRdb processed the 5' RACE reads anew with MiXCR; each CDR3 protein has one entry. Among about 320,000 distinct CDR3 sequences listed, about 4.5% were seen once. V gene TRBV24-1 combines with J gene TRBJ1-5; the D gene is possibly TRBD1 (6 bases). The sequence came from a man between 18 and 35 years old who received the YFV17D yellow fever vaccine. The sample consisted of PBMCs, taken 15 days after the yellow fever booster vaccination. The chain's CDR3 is CATSDSGVLGNQPQHF. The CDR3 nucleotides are TGTGCCACCAGTGATTCAGGGGTTTTAGGCAATCAGCCCCAGCATTTT.